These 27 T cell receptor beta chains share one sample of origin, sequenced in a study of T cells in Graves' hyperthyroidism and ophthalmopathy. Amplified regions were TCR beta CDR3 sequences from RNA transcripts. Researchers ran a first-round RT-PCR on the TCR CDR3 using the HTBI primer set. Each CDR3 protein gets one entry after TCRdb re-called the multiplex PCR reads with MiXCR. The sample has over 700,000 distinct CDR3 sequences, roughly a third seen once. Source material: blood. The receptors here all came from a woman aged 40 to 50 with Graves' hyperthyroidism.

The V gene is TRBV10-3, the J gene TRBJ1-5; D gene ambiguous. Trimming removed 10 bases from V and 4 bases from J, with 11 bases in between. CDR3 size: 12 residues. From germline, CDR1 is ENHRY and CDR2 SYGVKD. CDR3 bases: TGTGCCAGCAGAAACACAAATCAGCCCCAGCATTTT. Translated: CASRNTNQPQHF.

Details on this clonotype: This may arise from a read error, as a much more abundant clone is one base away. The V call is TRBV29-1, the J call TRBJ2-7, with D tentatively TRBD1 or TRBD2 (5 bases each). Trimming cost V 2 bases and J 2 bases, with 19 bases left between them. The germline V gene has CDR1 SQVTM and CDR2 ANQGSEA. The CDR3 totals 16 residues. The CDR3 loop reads CSVERGRAGYTYEQYF. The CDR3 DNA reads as TGCAGCGTTGAACGAGGGCGGGCAGGGTACACCTACGAGCAGTACTTC.

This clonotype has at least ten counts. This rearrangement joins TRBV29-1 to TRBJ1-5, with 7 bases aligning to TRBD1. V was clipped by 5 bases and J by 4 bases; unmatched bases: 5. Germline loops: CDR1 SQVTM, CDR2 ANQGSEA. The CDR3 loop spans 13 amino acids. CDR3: CSVTGEDNQPQHF. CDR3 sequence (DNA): TGCAGCGTTACAGGGGAGGATAATCAGCCCCAGCATTTT. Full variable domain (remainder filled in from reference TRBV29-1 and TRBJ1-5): SAVISQKPSRDICQRGTSLTIQCQVDSQVTMMFWYRQQPGQSLTLIATANQGSEATYESGFVIDKFPISRPNLTFSTLTVSNMSPEDSSIYLCSVTGEDNQPQHFGDGTRLSIL.

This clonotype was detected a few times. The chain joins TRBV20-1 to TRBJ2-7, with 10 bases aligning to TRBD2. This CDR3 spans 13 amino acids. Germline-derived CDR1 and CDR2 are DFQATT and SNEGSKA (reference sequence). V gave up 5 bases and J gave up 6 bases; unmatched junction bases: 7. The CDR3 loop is CSADSGRAGEQYF. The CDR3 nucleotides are TGCAGTGCTGACAGCGGGAGGGCCGGCGAGCAGTACTTC.

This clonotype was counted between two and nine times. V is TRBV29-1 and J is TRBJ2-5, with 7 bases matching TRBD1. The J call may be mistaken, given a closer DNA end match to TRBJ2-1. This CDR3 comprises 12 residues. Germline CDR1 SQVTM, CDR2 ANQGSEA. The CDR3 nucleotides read TGCAGCGTTGGGCCCCAGGGGGATGAGCAGTTCTTC. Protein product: CSVGPQGDEQFF.

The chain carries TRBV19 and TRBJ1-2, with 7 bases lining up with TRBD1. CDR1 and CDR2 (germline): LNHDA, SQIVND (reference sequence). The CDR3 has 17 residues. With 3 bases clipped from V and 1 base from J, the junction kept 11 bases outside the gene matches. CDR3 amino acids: CASSIRQGGGSNYGYTF. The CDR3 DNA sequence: TGTGCCAGTAGTATCCGACAGGGAGGAGGAAGTAACTATGGCTACACCTTC. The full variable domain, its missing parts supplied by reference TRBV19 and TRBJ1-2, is DGGITQSPKYLFRKEGQNVTLSCEQNLNHDAMYWYRQDPGQGLRLIYYSQIVNDFQKGDIAEGYSVSREKKESFPLTVTSAQKNPTAFYLCASSIRQGGGSNYGYTFGSGTRLTVV.

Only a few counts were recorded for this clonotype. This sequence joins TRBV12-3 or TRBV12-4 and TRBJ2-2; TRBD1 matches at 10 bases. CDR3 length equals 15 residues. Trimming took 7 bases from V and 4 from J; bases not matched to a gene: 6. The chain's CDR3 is CASTPGTGATGELFF. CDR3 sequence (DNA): TGTGCCAGCACTCCCGGGACAGGGGCCACCGGGGAGCTGTTTTTT.

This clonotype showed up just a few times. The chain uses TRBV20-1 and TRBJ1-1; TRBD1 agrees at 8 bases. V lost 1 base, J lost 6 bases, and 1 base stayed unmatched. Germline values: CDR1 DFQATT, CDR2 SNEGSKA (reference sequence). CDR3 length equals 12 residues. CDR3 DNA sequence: TGCAGTGCTAGAGCAGGGGGCTCTGAAGCTTTCTTT. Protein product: CSARAGGSEAFF.

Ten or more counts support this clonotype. Written as DNA, the CDR3 is TGTGCCAGTTCCGAGAACAGGGACCAGCCCCAGCATTTT. This sequence encodes CASSENRDQPQHF. V gene TRBV19 combines with J gene TRBJ1-5; weak D call: TRBD1 (6 bases). This CDR3 is 13 amino acids long. Trimming shortened V by 8 bases and J by 7 bases, and 15 bases separated the two germline ends. CDR1 LNHDA and CDR2 SQIVND come from the germline V gene (reference sequence).

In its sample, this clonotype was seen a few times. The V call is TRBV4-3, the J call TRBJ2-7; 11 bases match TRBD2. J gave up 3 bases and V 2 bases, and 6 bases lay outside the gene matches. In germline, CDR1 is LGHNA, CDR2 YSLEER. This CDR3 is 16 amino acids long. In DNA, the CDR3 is TGCGCCAGCAGCCAATCGCGGACTAGCGGGTACTACGAGCAGTACTTC. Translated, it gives CASSQSRTSGYYEQYF.

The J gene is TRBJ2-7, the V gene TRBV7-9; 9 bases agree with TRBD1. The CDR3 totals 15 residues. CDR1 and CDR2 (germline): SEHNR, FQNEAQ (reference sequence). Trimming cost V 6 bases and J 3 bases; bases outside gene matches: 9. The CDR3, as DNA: TGTGCCAGCAGACCCAGACAGGGGGATAACTACGAGCAGTACTTC. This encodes CASRPRQGDNYEQYF.

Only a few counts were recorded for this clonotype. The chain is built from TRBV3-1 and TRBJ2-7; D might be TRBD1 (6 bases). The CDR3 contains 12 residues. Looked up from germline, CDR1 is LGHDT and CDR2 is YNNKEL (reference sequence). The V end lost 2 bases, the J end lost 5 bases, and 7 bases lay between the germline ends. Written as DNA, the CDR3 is TGTGCCAGCAGCCAAACAGGGAACGAGCAGTACTTC. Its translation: CASSQTGNEQYF.

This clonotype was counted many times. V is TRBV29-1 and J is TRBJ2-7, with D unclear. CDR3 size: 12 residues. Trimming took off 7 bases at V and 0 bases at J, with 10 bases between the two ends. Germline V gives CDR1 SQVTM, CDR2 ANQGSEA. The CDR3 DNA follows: TGCAGCGGTGCCACGAGCTCCTACGAGCAGTACTTC. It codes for CSGATSSYEQYF.

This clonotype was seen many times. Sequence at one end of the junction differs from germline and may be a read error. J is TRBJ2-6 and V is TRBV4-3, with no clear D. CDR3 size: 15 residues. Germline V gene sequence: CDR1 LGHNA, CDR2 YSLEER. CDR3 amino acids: CASSQDPSGANVLTF. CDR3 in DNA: TGTGCCAGCAGTCAAGATCCGTCTGGGGCCAACGTCCTGACTTTC.

Here the CDR3 reads CASHLTGPSYEQYF. The CDR3, as DNA: TGTGCCAGCCACCTGACAGGGCCGTCCTACGAGCAGTACTTC. The genes are TRBV19 and TRBJ2-7; 7 nucleotides line up with TRBD1. V shed 9 bases and J 1 base; nucleotides not matched to a gene: 9. Germline-derived CDR1 and CDR2 are LNHDA and SQIVND (reference sequence). The CDR3 loop spans 14 amino acids. The whole variable domain, remainder taken from reference TRBV19 and TRBJ2-7, is DGGITQSPKYLFRKEGQNVTLSCEQNLNHDAMYWYRQDPGQGLRLIYYSQIVNDFQKGDIAEGYSVSREKKESFPLTVTSAQKNPTAFYLCASHLTGPSYEQYFGPGTRLTVT.

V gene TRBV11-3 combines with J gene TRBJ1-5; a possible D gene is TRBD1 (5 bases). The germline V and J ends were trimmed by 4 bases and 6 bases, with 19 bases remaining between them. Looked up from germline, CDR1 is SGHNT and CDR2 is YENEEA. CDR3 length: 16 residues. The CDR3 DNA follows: TGTGCCAGCAGCTCGGGGCTGGTAGGGTTAGGTCAGCCCCAGCATTTT. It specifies CASSSGLVGLGQPQHF.

The CDR3, as DNA: TGTGCCAGCAGTCCTCAGACCTTTGAGGGCTACGAGCAGTACTTC. It codes for CASSPQTFEGYEQYF. The rearrangement uses TRBV2 and TRBJ2-7; tentatively, D is TRBD2 (5 bases). CDR1 is SNHLY, CDR2 FYNNEI, per germline. This CDR3 contains 15 residues. V lost 5 bases, J lost 3 bases, and 17 bases lay in between.

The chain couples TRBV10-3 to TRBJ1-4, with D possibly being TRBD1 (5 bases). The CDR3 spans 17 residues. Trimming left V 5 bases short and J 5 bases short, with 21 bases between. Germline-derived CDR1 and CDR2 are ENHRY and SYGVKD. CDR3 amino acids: CAISLLAWGRKNEKLFF. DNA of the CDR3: TGTGCCATCAGTTTACTAGCCTGGGGACGGAAGAATGAAAAACTGTTTTTT.

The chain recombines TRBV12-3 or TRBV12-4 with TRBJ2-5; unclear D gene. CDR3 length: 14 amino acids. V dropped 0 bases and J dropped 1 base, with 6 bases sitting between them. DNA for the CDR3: TGTGCCAGCAGTTTAGCGAACACCCAAGAGACCCAGTACTTC. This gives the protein CASSLANTQETQYF.

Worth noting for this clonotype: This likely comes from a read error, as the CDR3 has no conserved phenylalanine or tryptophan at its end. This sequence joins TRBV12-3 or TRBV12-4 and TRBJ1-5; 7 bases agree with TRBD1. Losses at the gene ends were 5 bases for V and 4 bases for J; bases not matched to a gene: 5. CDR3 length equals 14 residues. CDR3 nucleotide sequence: TGTGCCAGCAGTATACAGGGGAAGAATCAGCCCCAGCATTCT. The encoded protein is CASSIQGKNQPQHS.

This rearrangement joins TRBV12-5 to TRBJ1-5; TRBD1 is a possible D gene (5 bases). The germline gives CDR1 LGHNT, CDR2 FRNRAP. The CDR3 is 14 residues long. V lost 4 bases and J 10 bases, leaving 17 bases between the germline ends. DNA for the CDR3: TGTGCTAGTGGTTCGGGGGGGACGCCTCATCCCCAGCATTTT. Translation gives CASGSGGTPHPQHF.

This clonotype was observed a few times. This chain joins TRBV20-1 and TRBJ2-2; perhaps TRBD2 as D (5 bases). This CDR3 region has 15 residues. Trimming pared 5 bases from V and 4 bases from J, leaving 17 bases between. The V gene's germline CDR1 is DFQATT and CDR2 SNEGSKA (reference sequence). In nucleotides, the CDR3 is TGCAGTGCTCCGGGCCACGCGGGTGTCACCGGGGAGCTGTTTTTT. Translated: CSAPGHAGVTGELFF.

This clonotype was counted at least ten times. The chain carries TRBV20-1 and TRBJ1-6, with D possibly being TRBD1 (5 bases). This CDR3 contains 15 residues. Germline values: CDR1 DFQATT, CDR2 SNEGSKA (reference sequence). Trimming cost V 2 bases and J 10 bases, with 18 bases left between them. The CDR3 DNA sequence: TGCAGTGCTAGAAGCGGCGACAGCGCGGGCTCACCCCTCCACTTT. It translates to CSARSGDSAGSPLHF.

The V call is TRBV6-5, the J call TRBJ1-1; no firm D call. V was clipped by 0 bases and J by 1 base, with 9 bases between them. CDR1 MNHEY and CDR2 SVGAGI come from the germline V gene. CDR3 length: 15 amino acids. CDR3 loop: CASSYSSSPNTEAFF. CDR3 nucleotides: TGTGCCAGCAGTTACTCGAGCTCGCCGAACACTGAAGCTTTCTTT.

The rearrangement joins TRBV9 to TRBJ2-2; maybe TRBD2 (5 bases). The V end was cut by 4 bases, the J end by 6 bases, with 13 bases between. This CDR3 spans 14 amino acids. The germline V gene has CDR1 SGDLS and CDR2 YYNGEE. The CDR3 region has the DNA TGTGCCAGCAGCACCCTCCCGGGGTCCGGGGAGCTGTTTTTT. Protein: CASSTLPGSGELFF.

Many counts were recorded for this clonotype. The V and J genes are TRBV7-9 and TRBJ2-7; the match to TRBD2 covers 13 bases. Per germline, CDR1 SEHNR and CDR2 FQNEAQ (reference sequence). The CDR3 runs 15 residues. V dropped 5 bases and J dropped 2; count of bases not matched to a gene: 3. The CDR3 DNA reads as TGTGCCAGCAGCACGACTAGCGGGGGGACCTACGAGCAGTACTTC. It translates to CASSTTSGGTYEQYF.

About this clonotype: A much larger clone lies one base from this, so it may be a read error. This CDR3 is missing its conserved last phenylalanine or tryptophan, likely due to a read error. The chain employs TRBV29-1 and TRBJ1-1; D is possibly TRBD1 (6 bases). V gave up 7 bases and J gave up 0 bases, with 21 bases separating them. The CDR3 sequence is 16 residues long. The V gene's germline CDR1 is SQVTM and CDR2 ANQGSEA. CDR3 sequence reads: CSATLLQGPMNTEAFL. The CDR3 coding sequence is TGCAGCGCCACCTTATTACAGGGTCCCATGAACACTGAAGCTTTCCTT.